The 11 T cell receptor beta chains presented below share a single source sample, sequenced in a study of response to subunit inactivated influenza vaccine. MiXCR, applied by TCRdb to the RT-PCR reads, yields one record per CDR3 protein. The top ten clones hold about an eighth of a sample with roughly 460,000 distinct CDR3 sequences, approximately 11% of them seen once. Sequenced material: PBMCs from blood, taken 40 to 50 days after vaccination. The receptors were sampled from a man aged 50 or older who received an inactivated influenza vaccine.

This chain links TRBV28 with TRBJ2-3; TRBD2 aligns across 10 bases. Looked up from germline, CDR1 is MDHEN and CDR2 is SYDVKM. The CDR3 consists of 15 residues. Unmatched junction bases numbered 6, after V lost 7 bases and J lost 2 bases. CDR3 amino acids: CASNRLAGVTDTQYF. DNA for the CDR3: TGTGCCAGCAACAGACTAGCGGGCGTCACAGATACGCAGTATTTT.

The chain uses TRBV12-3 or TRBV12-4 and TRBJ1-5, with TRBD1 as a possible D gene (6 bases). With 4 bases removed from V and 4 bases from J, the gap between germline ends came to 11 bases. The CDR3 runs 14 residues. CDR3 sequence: CASSSNRDNQPQHF. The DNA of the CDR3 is TGTGCCAGCAGTTCTAACAGGGATAATCAGCCCCAGCATTTT.

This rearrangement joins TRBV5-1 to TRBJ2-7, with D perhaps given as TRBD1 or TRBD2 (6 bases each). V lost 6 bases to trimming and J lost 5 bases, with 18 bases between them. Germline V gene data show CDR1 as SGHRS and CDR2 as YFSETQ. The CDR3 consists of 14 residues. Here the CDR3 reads CASTYLWGANEQYF. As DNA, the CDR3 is TGCGCCAGCACCTACTTATGGGGGGCCAACGAGCAGTACTTC.

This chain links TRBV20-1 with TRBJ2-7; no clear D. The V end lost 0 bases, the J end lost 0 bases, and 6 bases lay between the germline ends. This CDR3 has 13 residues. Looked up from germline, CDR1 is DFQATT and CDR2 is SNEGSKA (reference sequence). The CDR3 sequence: CSARELFSYEQYF. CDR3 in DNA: TGCAGTGCTAGAGAGCTGTTCTCCTACGAGCAGTACTTC.

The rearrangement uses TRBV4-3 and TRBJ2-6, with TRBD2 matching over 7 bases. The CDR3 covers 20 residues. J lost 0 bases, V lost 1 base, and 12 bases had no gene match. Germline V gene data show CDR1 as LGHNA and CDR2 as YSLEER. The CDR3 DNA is TGCGCCAGCAGCCAAGCTCGGGGAGGGCGGACCTACTCTGGGGCCAACGTCCTGACTTTC. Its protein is CASSQARGGRTYSGANVLTF.

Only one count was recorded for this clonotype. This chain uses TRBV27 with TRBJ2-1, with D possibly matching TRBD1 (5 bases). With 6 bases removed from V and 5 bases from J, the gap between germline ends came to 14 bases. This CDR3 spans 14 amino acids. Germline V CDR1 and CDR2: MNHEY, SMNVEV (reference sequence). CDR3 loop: CASRYLGLHNEQFF. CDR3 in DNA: TGTGCCAGCAGGTACTTGGGGCTCCACAATGAGCAGTTCTTC.

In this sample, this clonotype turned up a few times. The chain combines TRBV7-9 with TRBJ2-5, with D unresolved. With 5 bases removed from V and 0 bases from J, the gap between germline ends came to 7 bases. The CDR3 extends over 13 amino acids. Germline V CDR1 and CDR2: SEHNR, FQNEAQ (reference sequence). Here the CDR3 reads CASSATYQETQYF. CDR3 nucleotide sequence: TGTGCCAGCAGCGCCACCTACCAAGAGACCCAGTACTTC. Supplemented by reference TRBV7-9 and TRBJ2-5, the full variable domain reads DTGVSQNPRHKITKRGQNVTFRCDPISEHNRLYWYRQTLGQGPEFLTYFQNEAQLEKSRLLSDRFSAERPKGSFSTLEIQRTEQGDSAMYLCASSATYQETQYFGPGTRLLVL.

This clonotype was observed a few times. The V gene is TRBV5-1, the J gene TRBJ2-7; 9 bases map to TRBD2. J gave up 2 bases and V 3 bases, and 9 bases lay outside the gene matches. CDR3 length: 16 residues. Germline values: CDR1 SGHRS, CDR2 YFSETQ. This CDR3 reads CASSWETSGPTYEQYF. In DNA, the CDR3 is TGCGCCAGCAGCTGGGAGACTAGCGGACCAACCTACGAGCAGTACTTC.

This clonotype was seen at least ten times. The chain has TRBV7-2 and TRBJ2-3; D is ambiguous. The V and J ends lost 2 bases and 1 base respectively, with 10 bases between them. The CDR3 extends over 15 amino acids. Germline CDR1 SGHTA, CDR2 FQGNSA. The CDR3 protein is CASSLQRSGTDTQYF. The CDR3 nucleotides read TGTGCCAGCAGCTTACAACGGTCTGGCACAGATACGCAGTATTTT.

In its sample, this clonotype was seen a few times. CDR3 bases: TGCGCCAGCAGCCGAGGTCGTACCGGGACAGGGCAAGAGACCCAGTACTTC. As protein: CASSRGRTGTGQETQYF. The chain has TRBV4-3 and TRBJ2-5, with TRBD1 matching over 9 bases. Trimming at V came to 4 bases and at J to 2 bases, leaving 11 bases not matched to a gene. The CDR3 extends over 17 amino acids. Germline V lookup: CDR1 LGHNA, CDR2 YSLEER.

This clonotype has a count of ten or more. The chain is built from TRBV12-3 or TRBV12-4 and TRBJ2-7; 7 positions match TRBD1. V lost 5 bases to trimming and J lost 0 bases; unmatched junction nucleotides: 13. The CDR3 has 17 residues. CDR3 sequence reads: CASSLGGTEQASYEQYF. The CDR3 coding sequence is TGTGCCAGCAGTCTAGGTGGGACAGAACAGGCCTCCTACGAGCAGTACTTC.